One sample yielded the 25 T cell receptor beta chains listed below, sequenced in a study of cytomegalovirus exposure and HLA in healthy donors. The PCR had 60 Vbeta and 13 Jbeta primers. TCRdb's copy holds only in-frame clones and misses some; the assay was immunoSEQ multiplex PCR. Of about 110,000 clones listed, about 64% are singletons. The sequenced sample was PBMCs. The receptors come from a female donor in good health and CMV-seronegative.

The chain is built from TRBV5-1 and TRBJ2-7; maybe TRBD2 (6 bases). Looked up from germline, CDR1 is SGHRS and CDR2 is YFSETQ. V lost 2 bases, J lost 4 bases, and 13 bases lay in between. CDR3 length: 14 amino acids. CDR3 sequence reads: CASSLSGGMYEQYF. The CDR3 nucleotides read TGCGCCAGCAGCTTAAGTGGGGGGATGTACGAGCAGTACTTC.

DNA for the CDR3: TGTGCCAGCAGCCACCCCGGGGAAGCGGGAGCCCTGACTCAGTACTTC. Its protein product is CASSHPGEAGALTQYF. The chain links TRBV4-2 to TRBJ2-5, with 8 bases that match TRBD2. The V and J ends lost 3 bases and 11 bases, in that order; junction bases with no gene match: 17. Germline-derived CDR1 and CDR2 are LGHNA and YNFKEQ. CDR3 size: 16 residues.

The chain joins TRBV5-4 to TRBJ1-1; no reliable D call. Germline V lookup: CDR1 SGHNT, CDR2 YYREEE (reference sequence). This CDR3 has 15 amino acids. V was clipped by 1 base and J by 5 bases, with 15 bases between them. The CDR3 DNA follows: TGTGCCAGCAGCTTGCAAACCGGGAGGGTTACTGAAGCTTTCTTT. It encodes CASSLQTGRVTEAFF.

V and J are TRBV14 and TRBJ2-7; 12 nucleotides align to TRBD2. The CDR3 covers 16 residues. The germline CDR1 and CDR2 sequences are SGHDN and FVKESK. J lost 7 bases, V lost 3 bases, and 10 bases had no gene match. CDR3 bases: TGTGCCAGCAGCCATATATCCCAAGGACTAGCGGGGGAGCAGTACTTC. The encoded protein is CASSHISQGLAGEQYF. The full variable domain, completed using reference TRBV14 and TRBJ2-7, is EAGVTQFPSHSVIEKGQTVTLRCDPISGHDNLYWYRRVMGKEIKFLLHFVKESKQDESGMPNNRFLAERTGGTYSTLKVQPAELEDSGVYFCASSHISQGLAGEQYFGPGTRLTVT.

The V gene is TRBV18, the J gene TRBJ2-7, with a possible D match to TRBD1 (6 bases). Between the trimmed V and J ends, which lost 3 bases and 6 bases, there was a span of 15 bases. CDR3 length equals 14 residues. Germline values: CDR1 KGHSH, CDR2 LQKENI. In DNA form, the CDR3 reads TGTGCCAGCTCACCTAAACAAACAGGGCTCGAGCAGTACTTC. Translating gives CASSPKQTGLEQYF. The entire variable domain, with the rest obtained from reference TRBV18 and TRBJ2-7, is as follows: NAGVMQNPRHLVRRRGQEARLRCSPMKGHSHVYWYRQLPEEGLKFMVYLQKENIIDESGMPKERFSAEFPKEGPSILRIQQVVRGDSAAYFCASSPKQTGLEQYFGPGTRLTVT.

The sample holds one count of this clone. The chain recombines TRBV27 with TRBJ2-7, with 12 bases matching TRBD1. The germline gives CDR1 MNHEY, CDR2 SMNVEV (reference sequence). Germline trimming cut 10 bases from V and 2 bases from J; bases unmatched to any gene: 9. The CDR3 is 15 amino acids. The CDR3 sequence is CATTGQGARAYEQYF. The CDR3, as DNA: TGTGCCACCACGGGACAGGGGGCGAGGGCCTACGAGCAGTACTTC.

The V and J genes are TRBV30 and TRBJ2-7; TRBD1 matches at 11 bases. This CDR3 contains 13 residues. With 5 bases clipped from V and 4 bases from J, the junction kept 4 bases outside the gene matches. CDR1 is GTSNPN and CDR2 is SVGIG in the germline V gene (reference sequence). The CDR3 loop reads CAWAGQGVYEQYF. DNA for the CDR3: TGTGCCTGGGCGGGACAGGGGGTGTACGAGCAGTACTTC.

This chain's CDR3 is CASTRREGTDTQYF. Written as DNA, the CDR3 is TGTGCCAGCACAAGGCGGGAGGGCACAGATACGCAGTATTTT. This chain connects TRBV11-3 to TRBJ2-3, with 8 bases that match TRBD2. The J segment lost 1 base and the V segment lost 7 bases, leaving 4 bases of the junction unmatched. The CDR3 spans 14 residues. The germline V gene has CDR1 SGHNT and CDR2 YENEEA.

The rearrangement uses TRBV6-5 and TRBJ1-5, with D unclear. The V gene lost 6 bases and the J gene lost 0 bases, with 12 bases spanning the gap. This CDR3 has 15 residues. CDR1 is MNHEY and CDR2 is SVGAGI in the germline V gene. CDR3 in amino acids: CASRLRAASNQPQHF. The CDR3 region has the DNA TGTGCCAGCAGGCTGAGGGCGGCTAGCAATCAGCCCCAGCATTTT.

The J gene is TRBJ1-2, the V gene TRBV19; a weak D match, TRBD1 (6 bases). Trimming shortened V by 9 bases and J by 6 bases, and 11 bases separated the two germline ends. The CDR3 spans 11 residues. In germline, CDR1 is LNHDA, CDR2 SQIVND (reference sequence). The CDR3 DNA is TGTGCCAGCGGGACACGGGATGGCTACACCTTC. Amino acids: CASGTRDGYTF.

The V call is TRBV28, the J call TRBJ1-2; D call uncertain. Germline CDR1 MDHEN, CDR2 SYDVKM. V was shortened by 6 bases and J by 5 bases, with 16 bases between the two germline ends. CDR3 length: 14 amino acids. In nucleotides, the CDR3 is TGTGCCAGCAGACTTGGTATACAGACATATGGCTACACCTTC. Encoded protein: CASRLGIQTYGYTF.

This clone occurred a few times. This chain links TRBV5-1 with TRBJ1-1; the match to TRBD1 covers 7 bases. CDR3 length equals 14 residues. The germline V gene encodes CDR1 SGHRS and CDR2 YFSETQ. V was clipped by 3 bases and J by 1 base; unmatched bases: 3. The CDR3 DNA follows: TGCGCCAGCAGCTCGGGACAGCCGAACACTGAAGCTTTCTTT. Its protein product is CASSSGQPNTEAFF. Variable domain in full (rest from reference TRBV5-1 and TRBJ1-1): KAGVTQTPRYLIKTRGQQVTLSCSPISGHRSVSWYQQTPGQGLQFLFEYFSETQRNKGNFPGRFSGRQFSNSRSEMNVSTLELGDSALYLCASSSGQPNTEAFFGQGTRLTVV.

The V call is TRBV2, the J call TRBJ2-5; 7 positions match TRBD1. Germline loops: CDR1 SNHLY, CDR2 FYNNEI. The CDR3 runs 12 residues. V lost 7 bases to trimming and J lost 4 bases; unmatched junction nucleotides: 3. The CDR3 DNA reads TGTGCCAGCACCGACAGGGCAGAGACCCAGTACTTC. Protein: CASTDRAETQYF.

The gene calls are TRBV4-3 and TRBJ1-5; D is possibly TRBD1 (5 bases). Trimming pared 0 bases from V and 7 bases from J, leaving 10 bases between. CDR3 length equals 14 residues. From germline, CDR1 is LGHNA and CDR2 YSLEER. This chain's CDR3 is CASSQEEGRQPQHF. CDR3 DNA sequence: TGCGCCAGCAGCCAAGAGGAGGGGAGACAGCCCCAGCATTTT.

This clone was observed a few times. Written as DNA, the CDR3 is TGTGCCAGCAGGCGGGGGGAAGGTACAGATACGCAGTATTTT. Its translation is CASRRGEGTDTQYF. V and J are TRBV6-1 and TRBJ2-3, with TRBD2 identical over 8 bases. Per the germline V gene, CDR1 is MNHNS and CDR2 is SASEGT. V lost 6 bases and J lost 3; bases outside the gene matches: 5. There are 14 residues in the CDR3.

V gene TRBV6-5 combines with J gene TRBJ1-2; TRBD1 might be the D (6 bases). The CDR3 has 13 residues. The ends were cut back, 8 bases at V and 3 bases at J, with 13 bases in the middle. The V gene's germline CDR1 is MNHEY and CDR2 SVGAGI. The DNA of the CDR3 is TGTGCCAGCCGACAGGAAAGGCACTATGGCTACACCTTC. Amino acid sequence: CASRQERHYGYTF.

The V and J genes are TRBV19 and TRBJ2-2; D is ambiguous. Germline assignment: CDR1 LNHDA and CDR2 SQIVND (reference sequence). V gave up 5 bases and J gave up 4 bases, with 8 bases separating them. The CDR3 spans 13 residues. This CDR3 is CASSPSVTGELFF. The CDR3 bases are TGTGCCAGTAGTCCCTCGGTCACCGGGGAGCTGTTTTTT.

This clone was detected a few times. The J gene is TRBJ1-3, the V gene TRBV20-1; D gene unclear. This CDR3 comprises 11 residues. Trimming cost V 7 bases and J 0 bases, with 4 bases left between them. Germline-derived CDR1 and CDR2 are DFQATT and SNEGSKA (reference sequence). The CDR3 bases are TGCAGTGTCCGCTCTGGAAACACCATATATTTT. It translates to CSVRSGNTIYF.

This chain connects TRBV7-3 to TRBJ2-2; 11 nucleotides agree with TRBD2. This CDR3 is built from 15 residues. J was trimmed by 6 bases and V by 3 bases; bases with no gene match: 3. The germline V gene has CDR1 SGHTA and CDR2 FQGTGA. CDR3 loop: CASSFLAGGPGELFF. In nucleotides, the CDR3 is TGTGCCAGCAGCTTTTTAGCGGGAGGGCCCGGGGAGCTGTTTTTT.

The V gene is TRBV5-1, the J gene TRBJ1-1, with TRBD1 as a possible D gene (5 bases). The CDR3 spans 16 residues. V lost 1 base, J lost 0 bases, and 13 bases lay in between. Germline V CDR1 and CDR2: SGHRS, YFSETQ. This CDR3 reads CASSLIGRGMNTEAFF. CDR3 nucleotides: TGCGCCAGCAGCTTGATTGGCCGGGGGATGAACACTGAAGCTTTCTTT.

In its sample, this clone was seen a few times. The J gene is TRBJ1-2, the V gene TRBV6-5; 7 bases are shared with TRBD1. The CDR3 loop spans 12 amino acids. The germline CDR1 and CDR2 sequences are MNHEY and SVGAGI. V lost 5 bases, J lost 4 bases, and 1 base stayed unmatched. As DNA, the CDR3 is TGTGCCAGCAGTAGACAGGGCTATGGCTACACCTTC. This sequence encodes CASSRQGYGYTF.

A few counts support this clone. J is TRBJ2-4 and V is TRBV6-5, with 8 bases that match TRBD2. The CDR3 length is 16 residues. Germline-derived CDR1 and CDR2 are MNHEY and SVGAGI. V shed 3 bases and J 4 bases; nucleotides not matched to a gene: 8. In DNA form, the CDR3 reads TGTGCCAGCAGTTATAGTATTTCGGGAGGGAAAAACATTCAGTACTTC. It translates to CASSYSISGGKNIQYF.

Points on this clone: This same CDR3 is encoded by further DNA sequences in the sample. The gene calls are TRBV19 and TRBJ1-2, with 8 bases aligning to TRBD1. The CDR3 sequence is 13 residues long. V lost 4 bases, J lost 2 bases, and 0 bases stayed unmatched. Germline V gene lookup returns CDR1 LNHDA and CDR2 SQIVND (reference sequence). For the CDR3, the DNA is TGTGCCAGTAGTACAGGGGGCAACTATGGCTACACCTTC. Encoded protein: CASSTGGNYGYTF.

J is TRBJ2-5 and V is TRBV5-4; a possible D gene is TRBD2 (5 bases). CDR1 and CDR2 from the germline V gene are SGHNT and YYREEE (reference sequence). V lost 4 bases and J lost 6, with 13 bases in between. This CDR3 is 13 amino acids long. The DNA for the CDR3 is TGTGCCAGCAGCCTCGGCGGGTCGCAGACCCAGTACTTC. This sequence encodes CASSLGGSQTQYF. The whole variable domain, filled in from reference TRBV5-4 and TRBJ2-5, reads ETGVTQSPTHLIKTRGQQVTLRCSSQSGHNTVSWYQQALGQGPQFIFQYYREEENGRGNFPPRFSGLQFPNYSSELNVNALELDDSALYLCASSLGGSQTQYFGPGTRLLVL.

This clone was seen a handful of times. V usage is TRBV4-1 and J usage is TRBJ1-1; D is ambiguous. The CDR3 sequence is 12 residues long. Germline CDR1 reads MGHRA; CDR2 reads YSYEKL. With 1 base removed from V and 13 bases from J, the gap between germline ends came to 13 bases. Written as DNA, the CDR3 is TGCGCCAGCAGCCAAGGTCCGGGGTGGGATTTCTTT. Translated, it gives CASSQGPGWDFF.